One and the same sample provided the 26 T cell receptor beta chains below, sequenced in a study of cytomegalovirus exposure and HLA in healthy donors. With 60 Vbeta and 13 Jbeta primers, the PCR was carried out. The data were produced by immunoSEQ multiplex PCR, yet TCRdb's version contains in-frame clones alone and is incomplete. The table has roughly 170,000 clones, approximately 82% seen once. Sequenced: PBMCs. Source of these receptors: a girl aged 2-15 years in good health and CMV-seropositive.

The V and J genes are TRBV7-2 and TRBJ1-2; unclear D gene. The CDR3 is made up of 14 amino acids. In germline, CDR1 is SGHTA, CDR2 FQGNSA. Trimming removed 5 bases from V and 3 bases from J, with 13 bases in between. The CDR3 is CASSPSIQDYGYTF. In nucleotides, the CDR3 is TGTGCCAGCAGCCCCTCCATTCAGGACTATGGCTACACCTTC.

The chain couples TRBV19 to TRBJ2-5; 13 bases match TRBD2. This CDR3 comprises 18 residues. CDR1 and CDR2 from the germline V gene are LNHDA and SQIVND (reference sequence). The V segment lost 4 bases and the J segment 5 bases; nucleotides outside the gene matches: 13. Written as DNA, the CDR3 is TGTGCCAGTAGTAACCCTAGGGGTGGACTAGCGGGAGCGGAGACCCAGTACTTC. Translation: CASSNPRGGLAGAETQYF.

The chain combines TRBV30 with TRBJ2-1, with D possibly being TRBD2 (5 bases). CDR1 and CDR2 from the germline V gene are GTSNPN and SVGIG (reference sequence). Between the trimmed V and J ends, which lost 1 base and 3 bases, there was a span of 10 bases. The CDR3 spans 14 residues. The CDR3 loop reads CAWSGLAGYNEQFF. In DNA form, the CDR3 reads TGTGCCTGGAGTGGGCTAGCTGGCTACAATGAGCAGTTCTTC.

This clone was observed a single time. This chain uses TRBV10-3 with TRBJ2-7, with 7 positions matching TRBD1. The CDR3 contains 14 residues. Losses at the gene ends were 6 bases for V and 3 bases for J; bases not matched to a gene: 8. The V gene's germline CDR1 is ENHRY and CDR2 SYGVKD. CDR3 in DNA: TGTGCCATCAGATCCGGGACAGAGCTCTACGAGCAGTACTTC. Translating it yields CAIRSGTELYEQYF.

The chain links TRBV6-1 to TRBJ1-2, with D unclear. The CDR3 consists of 13 residues. The V end lost 7 bases, the J end lost 4 bases, and 13 bases lay between the germline ends. Per germline, CDR1 MNHNS and CDR2 SASEGT. CDR3 loop: CASMLEGFYGYTF. As DNA, the CDR3 is TGTGCCAGCATGTTGGAGGGCTTCTATGGCTACACCTTC.

The rearrangement joins TRBV5-1 to TRBJ2-7; 13 bases align to TRBD2. This CDR3 has 15 amino acids. Trimming took 0 bases from V and 4 from J; bases not matched to a gene: 1. Germline CDR1 SGHRS, CDR2 YFSETQ. The CDR3 DNA is TGCGCCAGCAGCTTGGGACTAGCGGGGGGATACGAGCAGTACTTC. It specifies CASSLGLAGGYEQYF. Full variable domain (missing parts from reference TRBV5-1 and TRBJ2-7): KAGVTQTPRYLIKTRGQQVTLSCSPISGHRSVSWYQQTPGQGLQFLFEYFSETQRNKGNFPGRFSGRQFSNSRSEMNVSTLELGDSALYLCASSLGLAGGYEQYFGPGTRLTVT.

V and J are TRBV28 and TRBJ2-7; D may be TRBD2 (6 bases). V lost 6 bases to trimming and J lost 6 bases, with 21 bases between them. Per germline, CDR1 MDHEN and CDR2 SYDVKM. This CDR3 spans 15 amino acids. The CDR3 loop reads CASRPPGGTTLEQYF. The DNA of the CDR3 is TGTGCCAGCAGGCCCCCAGGAGGGACCACCCTCGAGCAGTACTTC. Complete variable domain (other parts from reference TRBV28 and TRBJ2-7): DVKVTQSSRYLVKRTGEKVFLECVQDMDHENMFWYRQDPGLGLRLIYFSYDVKMKEKGDIPEGYSVSREKKERFSLILESASTNQTSMYLCASRPPGGTTLEQYFGPGTRLTVT.

The chain combines TRBV7-3 with TRBJ1-1, with D possibly TRBD1 on 5 matching bases. V was pared by 1 base and J by 0 bases, with 9 bases between. CDR3 length equals 15 residues. Germline V gives CDR1 SGHTA, CDR2 FQGTGA. DNA for the CDR3: TGTGCCAGCAGCTTAAATCGGGGGATGAACACTGAAGCTTTCTTT. Translation gives CASSLNRGMNTEAFF.

The J gene is TRBJ1-5, the V gene TRBV30; no firm D call. From germline, CDR1 is GTSNPN and CDR2 SVGIG (reference sequence). The CDR3 covers 18 residues. The V and J ends lost 2 bases and 5 bases respectively, with 25 bases between them. The CDR3 region is CAWSNDWRREPIHQPQHF. The CDR3 bases are TGTGCCTGGAGTAATGATTGGCGGAGAGAACCGATACATCAGCCCCAGCATTTT.

The chain carries TRBV5-1 and TRBJ2-3; 11 bases fit TRBD2. Losses at the gene ends were 7 bases for V and 0 bases for J; bases not matched to a gene: 13. Per germline, CDR1 SGHRS and CDR2 YFSETQ. This CDR3 has 18 residues. The CDR3 nucleotides are TGCGCCAGCCGTAGCGGGGGGGCCGGAGTGTGGAGCACAGATACGCAGTATTTT. Its translation: CASRSGGAGVWSTDTQYF.

The chain carries TRBV7-6 and TRBJ2-1; 7 bases match TRBD2. CDR3 size: 15 residues. CDR1 is SGHVS and CDR2 is FNYEAQ in the germline V gene. Losses at the gene ends were 1 base for V and 7 bases for J; bases not matched to a gene: 7. CDR3 loop: CASSLGTSNQNEQFF. The CDR3 DNA follows: TGTGCCAGCAGCTTAGGGACTAGTAACCAGAATGAGCAGTTCTTC.

The rearrangement links TRBV5-3 to TRBJ2-3; D ambiguous. TRBV5-3 carries the ORF label, with uncertain function. V dropped 2 bases and J dropped 4 bases, with 5 bases sitting between them. The CDR3 loop spans 12 amino acids. CDR3 sequence: CARSFSADTQYF. The CDR3 DNA is TGTGCCAGAAGCTTCTCCGCAGATACGCAGTATTTT.

The gene calls are TRBV29-1 and TRBJ1-1, with D possibly TRBD1 on 5 matching bases. V was cut by 4 bases and J by 6 bases, with 9 bases left in between. There are 11 residues in the CDR3. The germline V gene has CDR1 SQVTM and CDR2 ANQGSEA. Here the CDR3 reads CSVGLGAEAFF. DNA of the CDR3: TGCAGCGTTGGGCTAGGGGCTGAAGCTTTCTTT.

The chain employs TRBV10-3 and TRBJ2-7; TRBD1 agrees at 10 bases. The junction had 10 bases not matched to a gene; V was cut back by 1 base and J by 1 base. CDR1 and CDR2 from the germline V gene are ENHRY and SYGVKD. This CDR3 comprises 18 residues. The CDR3 spells CAISEFTTGGAESYEQYF. CDR3 nucleotide sequence: TGTGCCATCAGTGAGTTCACGACAGGGGGCGCAGAGTCCTACGAGCAGTACTTC.

The chain is built from TRBV12-5 and TRBJ1-2; the D gene is possibly TRBD1 (5 bases). Germline V gene sequence: CDR1 LGHNT, CDR2 FRNRAP. This CDR3 spans 13 amino acids. V was cut by 6 bases and J by 3 bases, with 11 bases left in between. For the CDR3, the DNA is TGTGCTAGTGGAAGGGGTGCCTACTATGGCTACACCTTC. It is translated as CASGRGAYYGYTF.

The CDR3 nucleotides read TGTGCCAGTAGTATTCAGGGCATCTATGGCTACACCTTC. Protein: CASSIQGIYGYTF. The J gene is TRBJ1-2, the V gene TRBV19; D is perhaps TRBD1 (5 bases). The V and J ends lost 3 bases and 4 bases respectively, with 9 bases between them. The CDR3 contains 13 residues. Germline CDR1 is LNHDA and CDR2 is SQIVND (reference sequence). Complete variable domain (other parts from reference TRBV19 and TRBJ1-2): DGGITQSPKYLFRKEGQNVTLSCEQNLNHDAMYWYRQDPGQGLRLIYYSQIVNDFQKGDIAEGYSVSREKKESFPLTVTSAQKNPTAFYLCASSIQGIYGYTFGSGTRLTVV.

The chain carries TRBV5-1 and TRBJ2-2, with a tentative D call TRBD1 (6 bases). V was clipped by 0 bases and J by 0 bases, with 9 bases between them. There are 16 residues in the CDR3. In germline, CDR1 is SGHRS, CDR2 YFSETQ. The chain's CDR3 is CASSLAGTTNTGELFF. CDR3 nucleotide sequence: TGCGCCAGCAGCTTGGCCGGGACAACGAACACCGGGGAGCTGTTTTTT.

The V call is TRBV5-4, the J call TRBJ2-1, with D perhaps matching TRBD2 (6 bases). The CDR3 totals 17 residues. From germline, CDR1 is SGHNT and CDR2 YYREEE (reference sequence). Deletions cut 4 bases from V and 2 bases from J, with 19 bases between. In nucleotides, the CDR3 is TGTGCCAGCAGCCATAGCGGTCGGGCGGTTGCCTACAATGAGCAGTTCTTC. It is translated as CASSHSGRAVAYNEQFF.

The chain uses TRBV5-1 and TRBJ2-1; TRBD2 might be the D (5 bases). Per the germline V gene, CDR1 is SGHRS and CDR2 is YFSETQ. The CDR3 runs 14 residues. Trimming removed 2 bases from V and 4 bases from J, with 10 bases in between. DNA of the CDR3: TGCGCCAGCAGCTTTAGCCTAGCTTACAATGAGCAGTTCTTC. It encodes CASSFSLAYNEQFF.

This chain connects TRBV5-6 to TRBJ2-3; D is perhaps TRBD2 (5 bases). The CDR3 has 15 amino acids. The V end was cut by 4 bases, the J end by 6 bases, with 18 bases between. Germline CDR1 is SGHDT and CDR2 is YYEEEE. For the CDR3, the DNA is TGTGCCAGCAGCCGCATCGCGGGTGGAGCGGATACGCAGTATTTT. Translation gives CASSRIAGGADTQYF.

This clone was seen only a few times. The CDR3 DNA reads TGTGCCAGCAGCTTGGCCGGGAGCCAAAATCAGCCCCAGCATTTT. Translated: CASSLAGSQNQPQHF. The J gene is TRBJ1-5, the V gene TRBV5-4; D not certain. The V end lost 0 bases, the J end lost 4 bases, and 11 bases lay between the germline ends. The germline V gene encodes CDR1 SGHNT and CDR2 YYREEE (reference sequence). The CDR3 contains 15 residues.

The chain recombines TRBV19 with TRBJ1-2; D is unresolved. V lost 4 bases to trimming and J lost 3 bases, with 15 bases between them. CDR1 and CDR2 from the germline V gene are LNHDA and SQIVND (reference sequence). The CDR3 is made up of 15 amino acids. As DNA, the CDR3 is TGTGCCAGTAGTACCCCCCCAGCTAGAGACTATGGCTACACCTTC. It yields the protein CASSTPPARDYGYTF.

CDR3 sequence: CASSRPGQGTYGANVLTF. CDR3 coding DNA: TGTGCCAGCAGCCGCCCGGGACAGGGGACTTACGGGGCCAACGTCCTGACTTTC. This chain connects TRBV5-4 to TRBJ2-6; 10 bases are shared with TRBD1. V lost 4 bases and J lost 4; bases outside the gene matches: 11. Germline values: CDR1 SGHNT, CDR2 YYREEE (reference sequence). This CDR3 comprises 18 residues.

The chain combines TRBV2 with TRBJ1-2, with D hard to call. In germline, CDR1 is SNHLY, CDR2 FYNNEI. Trimming removed 2 bases at V and 4 bases at J, with 17 bases between. The CDR3 sequence is 16 residues long. CDR3: CASSESRGGMGYGYTF. CDR3 DNA: TGTGCCAGCAGTGAAAGTCGGGGAGGGATGGGCTATGGCTACACCTTC.

The chain carries TRBV30 and TRBJ1-1; weak D call: TRBD1 (5 bases). The CDR3 has 13 amino acids. Trimming removed 4 bases at V and 2 bases at J, with 11 bases between. Per the germline V gene, CDR1 is GTSNPN and CDR2 is SVGIG (reference sequence). The DNA for the CDR3 is TGTGCCTGGATGGGGCAGTCCAACACTGAAGCTTTCTTT. It encodes CAWMGQSNTEAFF.

The V call is TRBV5-6, the J call TRBJ2-7; TRBD2 aligns across 12 bases. Germline-derived CDR1 and CDR2 are SGHDT and YYEEEE. The junction had 10 bases not matched to a gene; V was cut back by 4 bases and J by 2 bases. This CDR3 comprises 17 residues. CDR3 region: CASSTPPLAGGPYEQYF. The CDR3 bases are TGTGCCAGCAGCACCCCGCCCCTAGCGGGAGGGCCCTACGAGCAGTACTTC.